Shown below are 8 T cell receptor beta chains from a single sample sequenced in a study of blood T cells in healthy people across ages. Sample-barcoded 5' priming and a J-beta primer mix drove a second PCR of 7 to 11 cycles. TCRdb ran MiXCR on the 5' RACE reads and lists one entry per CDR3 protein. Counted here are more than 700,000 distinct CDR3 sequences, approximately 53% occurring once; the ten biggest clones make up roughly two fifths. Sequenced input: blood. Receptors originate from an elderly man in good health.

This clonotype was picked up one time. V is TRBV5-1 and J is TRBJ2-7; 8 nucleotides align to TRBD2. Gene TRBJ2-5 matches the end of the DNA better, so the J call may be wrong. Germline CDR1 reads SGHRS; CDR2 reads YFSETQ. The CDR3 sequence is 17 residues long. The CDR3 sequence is CASSRRFSSGGQETQYF. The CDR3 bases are TGCGCCAGCAGCCGGAGGTTCTCCAGCGGGGGACAAGAGACCCAGTACTTC.

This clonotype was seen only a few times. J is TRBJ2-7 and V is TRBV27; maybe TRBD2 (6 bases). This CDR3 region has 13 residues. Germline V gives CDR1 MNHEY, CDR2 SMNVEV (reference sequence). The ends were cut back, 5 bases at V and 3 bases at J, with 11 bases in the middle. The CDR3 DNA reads TGTGCCAGCAGTCGGGACTGGAACTACGAGCAGTACTTC. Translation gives CASSRDWNYEQYF.

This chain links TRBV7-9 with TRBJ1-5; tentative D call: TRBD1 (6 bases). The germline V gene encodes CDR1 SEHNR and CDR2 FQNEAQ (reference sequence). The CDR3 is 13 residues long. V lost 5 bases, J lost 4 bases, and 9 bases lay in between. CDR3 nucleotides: TGTGCCAGCAGCCTCGGGACAAATCAGCCCCAGCATTTT. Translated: CASSLGTNQPQHF.

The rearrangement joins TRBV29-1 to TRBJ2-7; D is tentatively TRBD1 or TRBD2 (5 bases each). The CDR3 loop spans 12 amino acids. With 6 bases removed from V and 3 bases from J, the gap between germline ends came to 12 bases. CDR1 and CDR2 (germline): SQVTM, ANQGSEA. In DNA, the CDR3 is TGCAGCGTACTAGGGGTGAACTACGAGCAGTACTTC. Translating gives CSVLGVNYEQYF.

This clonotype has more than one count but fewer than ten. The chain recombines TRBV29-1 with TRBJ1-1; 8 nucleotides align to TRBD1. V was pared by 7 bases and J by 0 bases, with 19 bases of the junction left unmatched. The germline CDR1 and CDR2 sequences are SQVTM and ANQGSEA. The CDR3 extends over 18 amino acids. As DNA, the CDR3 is TGCAGCGCCTTCTCACCCGGGACAGGCGGGTCCATGAACACTGAAGCTTTCTTT. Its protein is CSAFSPGTGGSMNTEAFF. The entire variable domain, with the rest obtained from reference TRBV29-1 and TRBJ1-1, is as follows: SAVISQKPSRDICQRGTSLTIQCQVDSQVTMMFWYRQQPGQSLTLIATANQGSEATYESGFVIDKFPISRPNLTFSTLTVSNMSPEDSSIYLCSAFSPGTGGSMNTEAFFGQGTRLTVV.

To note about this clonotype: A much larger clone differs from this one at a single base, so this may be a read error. Here the CDR3 DNA reads TGTACCAGCAGCATGCTACTTAGGGGTTTCCCTCACAATGAGCAGTTCTTC. Amino acids: CTSSMLLRGFPHNEQFF. The rearrangement links TRBV12-3 or TRBV12-4 to TRBJ2-1; D may be TRBD1 (5 bases). This CDR3 has 17 residues.

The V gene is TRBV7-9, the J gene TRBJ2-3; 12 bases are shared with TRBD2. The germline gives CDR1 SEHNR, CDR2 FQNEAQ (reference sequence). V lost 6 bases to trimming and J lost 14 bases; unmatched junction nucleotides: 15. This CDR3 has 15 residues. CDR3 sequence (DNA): TGTGCCAGCAGGGGGACTAGCGGGCCGGGCGGATACGCGTATTTT. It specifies CASRGTSGPGGYAYF. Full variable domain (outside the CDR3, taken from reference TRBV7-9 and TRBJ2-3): DTGVSQNPRHKITKRGQNVTFRCDPISEHNRLYWYRQTLGQGPEFLTYFQNEAQLEKSRLLSDRFSAERPKGSFSTLEIQRTEQGDSAMYLCASRGTSGPGGYAYFGPGTRLTVL.

The CDR3 loop reads CASSSRTGAIYEQYF. Here the CDR3 DNA reads TGTGCCAGCAGCTCCCGGACAGGGGCAATCTACGAGCAGTACTTC. This sequence joins TRBV5-5 and TRBJ2-7, with 9 bases that match TRBD1. J was trimmed by 3 bases and V by 3 bases; bases with no gene match: 7. This CDR3 has 15 residues. Per the germline V gene, CDR1 is SGHKS and CDR2 is YYEKEE (reference sequence).